These 32 T cell receptor beta chains came from one sample sequenced in a study of cytomegalovirus exposure and HLA in healthy donors. PCR was performed using 60 Vbeta and 13 Jbeta primers. Clones were read by immunoSEQ multiplex PCR, and TCRdb kept only the in-frame ones, dropping some. The table lists some 170,000 clones, 81% of them singletons. Sequencing input: PBMCs. The receptor set was obtained from a woman aged 18-35 years in good health and CMV-seropositive.

This chain joins TRBV6-6 and TRBJ1-4, with 7 positions matching TRBD1. CDR3 length: 14 amino acids. The J segment lost 0 bases and the V segment lost 8 bases, leaving 3 bases of the junction unmatched. Germline values: CDR1 MNHNY, CDR2 SVGAGI (reference sequence). CDR3 in DNA: TGTGCCAGCGAGGGGGCGTCAACTAATGAAAAACTGTTTTTT. Protein sequence: CASEGASTNEKLFF.

This clone was detected once. The rearrangement links TRBV4-1 to TRBJ1-1; the D gene is possibly TRBD1 (5 bases). Germline CDR1 and CDR2: MGHRA and YSYEKL. The CDR3 consists of 14 residues. Deletions cut 0 bases from V and 1 base from J, with 6 bases between. The CDR3 sequence: CASSQDDRNTEAFF. The CDR3 bases are TGCGCCAGCAGCCAAGACGACAGGAACACTGAAGCTTTCTTT.

The rearrangement uses TRBV2 and TRBJ1-5; possible D gene TRBD1, 5 bases. The CDR3 covers 17 residues. Germline assignment: CDR1 SNHLY and CDR2 FYNNEI. Trimming cost V 3 bases and J 3 bases, with 18 bases left between them. The CDR3 DNA is TGTGCCAGCAGTGAGACCCGCGTCAGACAGTTCAATCAGCCCCAGCATTTT. Translated: CASSETRVRQFNQPQHF.

The chain recombines TRBV11-3 with TRBJ2-7, with TRBD2 identical over 8 bases. The CDR3 runs to 15 residues. The germline V gene has CDR1 SGHNT and CDR2 YENEEA. Trimming cost V 2 bases and J 1 base; bases outside gene matches: 4. CDR3 amino acids: CASSLLAGKSYEQYF. The CDR3 DNA reads TGTGCCAGCAGCTTATTAGCGGGGAAATCCTACGAGCAGTACTTC.

The chain uses TRBV4-1 and TRBJ1-4, with 12 bases fitting TRBD1. J was trimmed by 3 bases and V by 6 bases; bases with no gene match: 11. The CDR3 loop spans 18 amino acids. The germline V gene encodes CDR1 MGHRA and CDR2 YSYEKL. CDR3 sequence: CASSQTGTGGISNEKLFF. As DNA, the CDR3 is TGCGCCAGCAGTCAGACCGGGACAGGGGGCATCTCTAATGAAAAACTGTTTTTT.

This chain joins TRBV9 and TRBJ2-7, with 11 bases lining up with TRBD2. The V gene's germline CDR1 is SGDLS and CDR2 YYNGEE. This CDR3 has 15 residues. V lost 0 bases to trimming and J lost 4 bases; unmatched junction nucleotides: 3. The DNA for the CDR3 is TGTGCCAGCAGCGTAGGTAGCGGGGGGGCTTACGAGCAGTACTTC. It is translated as CASSVGSGGAYEQYF.

This clone was counted a few times. The chain joins TRBV7-8 to TRBJ1-4, with D perhaps matching TRBD1 (6 bases). V was trimmed by 3 bases and J by 5 bases, leaving 16 bases between them. In germline, CDR1 is SGHVS, CDR2 FQNEAQ. The CDR3 sequence is 16 residues long. The CDR3 DNA sequence: TGTGCCAGCAGCTTCAGGGGTATGGTGACAAATGAAAAACTGTTTTTT. Translating it yields CASSFRGMVTNEKLFF.

This chain uses TRBV5-1 with TRBJ2-4; D is unresolved. CDR1 and CDR2 (germline): SGHRS, YFSETQ. Trimming left V 5 bases short and J 2 bases short, with 14 bases between. The CDR3 is 15 residues long. The CDR3 sequence is CASSRSGDPKNIQYF. The CDR3 DNA follows: TGCGCCAGCAGTAGGTCGGGTGACCCCAAAAACATTCAGTACTTC. Variable domain in full (rest from reference TRBV5-1 and TRBJ2-4): KAGVTQTPRYLIKTRGQQVTLSCSPISGHRSVSWYQQTPGQGLQFLFEYFSETQRNKGNFPGRFSGRQFSNSRSEMNVSTLELGDSALYLCASSRSGDPKNIQYFGAGTRLSVL.

The rearrangement joins TRBV21-1 to TRBJ1-1; TRBD1 is the table's D call, not checked against the DNA. TRBV21-1 is annotated as a pseudogene. This CDR3 comprises 17 residues. CDR3 amino acids: CASSKGKGTGLNTEAFF. CDR3 nucleotide sequence: TGTGCCAGCAGCAAAGGGAAAGGGACAGGGTTGAACACTGAAGCTTTCTTT.

This clone was detected only a few times. The chain recombines TRBV6-1 with TRBJ1-5; TRBD1 matches 8 bases. Germline assignment: CDR1 MNHNS and CDR2 SASEGT. The J segment lost 2 bases and the V segment lost 6 bases, leaving 6 bases of the junction unmatched. The CDR3 consists of 15 residues. CDR3 DNA sequence: TGTGCCAGCAGCTCGGACAGGGTTGGCAATCAGCCCCAGCATTTT. Protein sequence: CASSSDRVGNQPQHF.

The chain joins TRBV6-1 to TRBJ2-2; possible D gene TRBD2, 7 bases. The V end lost 1 base, the J end lost 7 bases, and 22 bases lay between the germline ends. The CDR3 loop spans 18 amino acids. The V gene's germline CDR1 is MNHNS and CDR2 SASEGT. This CDR3 is CASSEVWGGSGVSGELFF. In DNA form, the CDR3 reads TGTGCCAGCAGTGAAGTTTGGGGGGGCTCCGGGGTTAGCGGGGAGCTGTTTTTT.

The chain couples TRBV7-2 to TRBJ1-3; a possible D gene is TRBD1 (6 bases). The CDR3 sequence is 14 residues long. The ends were cut back, 5 bases at V and 1 base at J, with 9 bases in the middle. Germline CDR1 reads SGHTA; CDR2 reads FQGNSA. CDR3 in DNA: TGTGCCAGCAGCCCCACAGGGTCTGGAAACACCATATATTTT. Translating it yields CASSPTGSGNTIYF. Filled out from reference TRBV7-2 and TRBJ1-3, the complete variable domain reads GAGVSQSPSNKVTEKGKDVELRCDPISGHTALYWYRQSLGQGLEFLIYFQGNSAPDKSGLPSDRFSAERTGGSVSTLTIQRTQQEDSAVYLCASSPTGSGNTIYFGEGSWLTVV.

The chain couples TRBV18 to TRBJ1-6, with TRBD1 identical over 8 bases. The CDR3 sequence is 17 residues long. CDR1 and CDR2 (germline): KGHSH, LQKENI. V shed 2 bases and J 9 bases; nucleotides not matched to a gene: 12. CDR3 in amino acids: CASSPAVPGQASSPLHF. As DNA, the CDR3 is TGTGCCAGCTCACCAGCGGTTCCGGGACAGGCCAGTTCACCCCTCCACTTT.

This clone was found once. The chain links TRBV18 to TRBJ1-5; TRBD1 matches at 7 bases. Germline trimming cut 3 bases from V and 1 base from J; bases unmatched to any gene: 3. The CDR3 totals 15 residues. Germline V gene lookup returns CDR1 KGHSH and CDR2 LQKENI. The CDR3 DNA reads as TGTGCCAGCTCACCTCCAGGGGGAAGCAATCAGCCCCAGCATTTT. This gives the protein CASSPPGGSNQPQHF.

The chain carries TRBV18 and TRBJ1-3; possibly TRBD1 for D (5 bases). The CDR3 runs 15 residues. Germline assignment: CDR1 KGHSH and CDR2 LQKENI. Deletions cut 6 bases from V and 2 bases from J, with 14 bases between. CDR3 sequence reads: CASSPGRGAGNTIYF. CDR3 nucleotide sequence: TGTGCCAGCTCTCCCGGGAGGGGAGCTGGAAACACCATATATTTT.

The chain has TRBV6-5 and TRBJ1-2, with D possibly TRBD1 on 5 matching bases. Trimming shortened V by 0 bases and J by 8 bases, and 13 bases separated the two germline ends. This CDR3 comprises 14 residues. The germline CDR1 and CDR2 sequences are MNHEY and SVGAGI. This chain's CDR3 is CASSYSGRAGGYTF. Here the CDR3 DNA reads TGTGCCAGCAGTTACTCGGGCAGGGCGGGGGGCTACACCTTC.

The genes are TRBV18 and TRBJ2-1; D not resolved. Trimming left V 2 bases short and J 5 bases short, with 16 bases between. The CDR3 contains 16 residues. The germline V gene has CDR1 KGHSH and CDR2 LQKENI. The CDR3 DNA reads as TGTGCCAGCTCACCAGCGGTGTCCCCGACCGACAATGAGCAGTTCTTC. It specifies CASSPAVSPTDNEQFF.

This rearrangement joins TRBV15 to TRBJ1-4; 8 bases agree with TRBD1. The length of the CDR3 is 15 residues. Germline trimming cut 4 bases from V and 7 bases from J; bases unmatched to any gene: 8. Germline V gene data show CDR1 as LNHNV and CDR2 as YYDKDF (reference sequence). The CDR3 DNA sequence: TGTGCCACCAGCACCCGGACAGGGTCCGGTGAAAAACTGTTTTTT. Translation gives CATSTRTGSGEKLFF.

The table lists this clone with a count of one. The genes are TRBV7-8 and TRBJ2-3, with a weak D call TRBD1 (6 bases). V lost 4 bases to trimming and J lost 4 bases, with 12 bases between them. CDR1 is SGHVS and CDR2 is FQNEAQ in the germline V gene. CDR3 length equals 14 residues. The chain's CDR3 is CASSSGGRADTQYF. The CDR3 bases are TGTGCCAGCAGCTCTGGGGGCCGGGCAGATACGCAGTATTTT.

V gene TRBV29-1 combines with J gene TRBJ2-2; D perhaps matches TRBD1 (6 bases). Germline V gene sequence: CDR1 SQVTM, CDR2 ANQGSEA. The V end lost 7 bases, the J end lost 6 bases, and 21 bases lay between the germline ends. This CDR3 has 15 amino acids. The CDR3, as DNA: TGCAGCGCAGAAAGCGACAGGTCCGTGGCCGGGGAGCTGTTTTTT. Protein product: CSAESDRSVAGELFF.

CDR3 nucleotides: TGTGCCAGCAGTGGTTACGGGACAGGGGGTCTCGTTACTGAAGCTTTCTTT. Its translation: CASSGYGTGGLVTEAFF. The chain has TRBV25-1 and TRBJ1-1, with 11 bases matching TRBD1. CDR1 is MGHDK, CDR2 SYGVNS, per germline. The CDR3 length is 17 residues. J gave up 5 bases and V 4 bases, and 12 bases lay outside the gene matches. The full variable domain, its missing parts supplied by reference TRBV25-1 and TRBJ1-1, is EADIYQTPRYLVIGTGKKITLECSQTMGHDKMYWYQQDPGMELHLIHYSYGVNSTEKGDLSSESTVSRIRTEHFPLTLESARPSHTSQYLCASSGYGTGGLVTEAFFGQGTRLTVV.

The chain joins TRBV6-6 to TRBJ1-3; a weak D match, TRBD1 (6 bases). V was shortened by 5 bases and J by 2 bases, with 16 bases between the two germline ends. Germline CDR1 MNHNY, CDR2 SVGAGI (reference sequence). The CDR3 has 16 residues. This CDR3 is CASSPYRVGPGNTIYF. The CDR3 coding sequence is TGTGCCAGCAGTCCGTACAGGGTAGGCCCTGGAAACACCATATATTTT.

This clone was seen only a few times. This rearrangement joins TRBV30 to TRBJ1-1, with D maybe TRBD1 (6 bases). Per germline, CDR1 GTSNPN and CDR2 SVGIG (reference sequence). V lost 5 bases and J 5 bases, leaving 12 bases between the germline ends. This CDR3 contains 12 residues. CDR3 in amino acids: CAWEQGWTEAFF. CDR3 bases: TGTGCCTGGGAACAGGGATGGACTGAAGCTTTCTTT.

V and J are TRBV5-6 and TRBJ1-1; D might be TRBD1 (6 bases). V was trimmed by 4 bases and J by 7 bases, leaving 23 bases between them. Germline-derived CDR1 and CDR2 are SGHDT and YYEEEE. The CDR3 is 16 residues long. CDR3 sequence reads: CASSPNGGARRGEAFF. The CDR3 DNA follows: TGTGCCAGCAGCCCCAATGGGGGGGCTAGGCGCGGTGAAGCTTTCTTT.

As for this clone: The germline gene is not matched at one end of the junction; a read error may be the cause. This chain connects TRBV13 to TRBJ2-1, with TRBD1 identical over 9 bases. The CDR3 is 17 amino acids. The germline gives CDR1 PRHDT, CDR2 FYEKMQ (reference sequence). The CDR3 sequence: CASSLDLPGQGYHEQFF. The CDR3 coding sequence is TGTGCCAGCAGCTTAGACCTCCCGGGACAGGGCTACCATGAGCAGTTCTTC. The whole variable domain, remainder taken from reference TRBV13 and TRBJ2-1, is AAGVIQSPRHLIKEKRETATLKCYPIPRHDTVYWYQQGPGQDPQFLISFYEKMQSDKGSIPDRFSAQQFSDYHSELNMSSLELGDSALYFCASSLDLPGQGYHEQFFGPGTRLTVL.

This sequence joins TRBV21-1 and TRBJ1-2. TRBV21-1 is termed a pseudogene. CDR3 length equals 10 residues. The CDR3 nucleotides are TGTGCCAGCAGCAGGCCGGGTCACACCTTC. Translation gives CASSRPGHTF.

The chain recombines TRBV30 with TRBJ1-1, with D maybe TRBD1 (6 bases). The CDR3 runs 13 residues. V lost 7 bases and J 1 base, leaving 13 bases between the germline ends. Germline CDR1 and CDR2: GTSNPN and SVGIG (reference sequence). The CDR3 DNA reads TGTGCCTTATACAGGGTGTGGAACACTGAAGCTTTCTTT. It yields the protein CALYRVWNTEAFF.

The rearrangement joins TRBV27 to TRBJ2-3, with D possibly TRBD2 on 6 matching bases. V was cut by 3 bases and J by 6 bases, with 10 bases left in between. Germline V CDR1 and CDR2: MNHEY, SMNVEV (reference sequence). The CDR3 consists of 13 residues. The CDR3 reads CASSFGGVDTQYF. The CDR3 nucleotides read TGTGCCAGCAGTTTTGGAGGGGTGGATACGCAGTATTTT.

The chain combines TRBV12-5 with TRBJ2-2; D uncertain. The ends were cut back, 1 base at V and 4 bases at J, with 4 bases in the middle. The CDR3 is made up of 13 amino acids. The germline V gene has CDR1 LGHNT and CDR2 FRNRAP. The CDR3 sequence is CASGLEPTGELFF. In nucleotides, the CDR3 is TGTGCTAGTGGTTTGGAGCCCACCGGGGAGCTGTTTTTT.

The genes are TRBV2 and TRBJ2-5; 16 nucleotides align to TRBD2. Per the germline V gene, CDR1 is SNHLY and CDR2 is FYNNEI. V shed 3 bases, J shed 5 bases, and the junction held 3 bases outside the gene matches. This CDR3 has 16 residues. The CDR3 region has the DNA TGTGCCAGCAGTGACGGGACTAGCGGGGGGGCTGAGACCCAGTACTTC. Its translation is CASSDGTSGGAETQYF.

This clone was detected only once. V is TRBV9 and J is TRBJ2-1; 7 bases map to TRBD2. J was trimmed by 12 bases and V by 0 bases; bases with no gene match: 6. CDR3 length: 13 residues. Germline values: CDR1 SGDLS, CDR2 YYNGEE. The CDR3 region has the DNA TGTGCCAGCAGCGTAGCTGTACGCGGGGGGCAGTTCTTC. Translated, it gives CASSVAVRGGQFF.

The V call is TRBV2, the J call TRBJ1-4, with D possibly being TRBD1 (5 bases). CDR1 and CDR2 (germline): SNHLY, FYNNEI. V was trimmed by 11 bases and J by 5 bases, leaving 15 bases between them. This CDR3 contains 13 residues. The CDR3 region is CAGQTVPNEKLFF. The CDR3 DNA follows: TGTGCCGGCCAGACAGTACCAAATGAAAAACTGTTTTTT.